This T cell receptor beta chain was identified during a study of cytotoxic CD8 clonotypes in ibrutinib-treated CLL. The wider study: Overall, around 25 responses were partial and 2 complete; following median about 69 months, about 15 patients stayed remitted and some 12 progressed. On average, each sample had about 250,000 productive templates and more than 75,000 productive rearrangements.

The study, taken as a whole, reports: Clonality rose at ibrutinib response and fell back toward baseline at progression.

Produced via immunoSEQ multiplex PCR; TCRdb's table is partial and in-frame only. The table includes some 130,000 clones, about 80% detected once. Trimming shortened V by 3 bases and J by 0 bases, and 3 bases separated the two germline ends. Germline V gives CDR1 MDHEN, CDR2 SYDVKM. This CDR3 has 14 amino acids. From cryopreserved PBMCs came 2 to 2.5 micrograms of genomic DNA used for TCR beta libraries. Notes on this clone: No antigen is known for it.

The J gene is TRBJ2-6, the V gene TRBV28; D gene unclear. Sequenced material: PBMCs, taken after 24 months of ibrutinib treatment. The TCR comes from a human donor with chronic lymphocytic leukemia. The CDR3 reads CASSFPSGANVLTF. The CDR3 bases are TGTGCCAGCAGTTTTCCCTCTGGGGCCAACGTCCTGACTTTC.